Below, one T cell receptor (beta chain) is given with its context. This record comes from a study of control samples from healthy donors and cancer patients. Using immunoSEQ multiplex PCR, the repertoire was profiled, and TCRdb retains in-frame clones only, with some absent. The table shows 100,000 or so clones, with roughly four fifths occurring only once. Trimming took off 3 bases at V and 6 bases at J, with 10 bases between the two ends. The CDR3 is 13 amino acids. V and J are TRBV12-3 or TRBV12-4 and TRBJ2-3; D uncertain. The sample comprised blood. The sequence was obtained from a woman aged 55-69 years in good health. The CDR3 DNA follows: TGTGCCAGCAGTTTCACGAGGTTCGATACGCAGTATTTT. This encodes CASSFTRFDTQYF.